The rows below give T cell receptor beta chains drawn from one sample of a study of cytomegalovirus exposure and HLA in healthy donors. The protocol was immunoSEQ multiplex PCR, while the TCRdb copy is restricted to in-frame clones and leaves out a portion. The sample carries 120,000 or so clones, roughly 76% recorded once. The sample consisted of PBMCs. The source of these receptors is a man between 25 and 39 years old in good health and CMV-seronegative. Both conserved end residues are part of each CDR3. The order of the fields is clone size, J gene, CDR3 length, V gene, D gene, CDR3 DNA, CDR3 protein. D genes are given only for firm matches. Some rows have no size entry. The others give once, few or many, or a class for an expanded clone.

>.|TRBJ2-4|15|TRBV7-9|.
TGTGCCAGCAGCTTCGGGGGGCTTGCCAAAAACAGTCAGTACTTC
CASSFGGLAKNSQYF
>.|TRBJ2-2|17|TRBV4-1|TRBD1
TGCGCCAGCAGCCAAGACCGACAGGGGGCAAACACCGGGGAGCTGTTTTTT
CASSQDRQGANTGELFF
>.|TRBJ2-7|13|TRBV6-5|.
TGTGCCAGCAGCCCGACAATCTCCTACGAGCAGTACTTC
CASSPTISYEQYF
>.|TRBJ2-7|11|TRBV6-5|.
TGTGCCAGCAGTTACTACGGCGAGCAGTACTTC
CASSYYGEQYF
>.|TRBJ2-1|16|TRBV25-1|.
TGTGCCAGCAGTGAAGATCGGGGGGCCCTCGGGAATGAGCAGTTCTTC
CASSEDRGALGNEQFF
>.|TRBJ2-7|17|TRBV4-3|.
TGCGCCAGCAGCCAAGATCCCACAGGGGGGGTATTCTACGAGCAGTACTTC
CASSQDPTGGVFYEQYF
>.|TRBJ2-5|14|TRBV29-1|.
TGCAGCGCTTTCCTCCGGGTTGCAGGGGAGACCCAGTACTTC
CSAFLRVAGETQYF
>.|TRBJ2-7|14|TRBV30|.
TGTGCCTGGAGTCAACAGGGAAGTGACTACGAGCAGTACTTC
CAWSQQGSDYEQYF
>.|TRBJ1-4|15|TRBV19|TRBD1
TGTGCCAGTATTGGGACAGGGGGCCGTCGGGAAAAACTGTTTTTT
CASIGTGGRREKLFF
>.|TRBJ2-7|13|TRBV28|TRBD1
TGTGCCAGCAGTTTAACAGGGGCGGGCGAGCAGTACTTC
CASSLTGAGEQYF
>few|TRBJ2-1|16|TRBV7-2|.
TGTGCCAGCAGCACAGGAAGCCTAGCGCATGATAATGAGCAGTTCTTC
CASSTGSLAHDNEQFF
>once|TRBJ1-2|13|TRBV5-6|.
TGTGCCAGCAGCTTTCGGGGCGGGGATGGCTACACCTTC
CASSFRGGDGYTF
>.|TRBJ2-5|14|TRBV29-1|TRBD2
TGCAGCGCCGGAATAGCGGGGGGCGAGTGGACCCAGTACTTC
CSAGIAGGEWTQYF
>.|TRBJ2-1|17|TRBV6-1|TRBD1
TGTGCCAGCAGTGAAGCGCTAGGGGGACAGGGGGTTGGTGAGCAGTTCTTC
CASSEALGGQGVGEQFF
>.|TRBJ1-2|17|TRBV28|TRBD1
TGTGCCAGCAGCCCCTTACAGGGGGCGGACTTAAACTATGGCTACACCTTC
CASSPLQGADLNYGYTF
>.|TRBJ1-5|15|TRBV6-1|.
TGTGCCAGCAGTGAAGCGATAGGGGGAGATCAGCCCCAGCATTTT
CASSEAIGGDQPQHF
>.|TRBJ2-5|12|TRBV29-1|TRBD1
TGCAGCGCCACAGGGGGCCCTGAGACCCAGTACTTC
CSATGGPETQYF
>once|TRBJ2-6|15|TRBV6-5|.
TGTGCCAGCAGCCAAGGAGTCTCTGGGGCCAACGTCCTGACTTTC
CASSQGVSGANVLTF
>.|TRBJ1-2|13|TRBV28|TRBD1
TGTGCCAGCGAACCTATCCAGGGGGCAGGCTACACCTTC
CASEPIQGAGYTF
>.|TRBJ1-4|14|TRBV4-3|.
TGCGCCAGCAGCCCCTCCCCGGGGAATGAAAAACTGTTTTTT
CASSPSPGNEKLFF
>.|TRBJ2-1|15|TRBV5-1|TRBD2
TGCGCCAGCAGCCCGGGGCTAGCGGGGCCGGCGCGGCAGTTCTTC
CASSPGLAGPARQFF
>.|TRBJ1-2|20|TRBV9|TRBD1
TGTGCCAGCAGCGTAGACGTATCGGGACAGTACATGCGGGGGGTCTATGGCTACACCTTC
CASSVDVSGQYMRGVYGYTF
>.|TRBJ2-4|14|TRBV4-3|TRBD2
TGCGCCAGCAGCCCCGGACCTGGGGGGGACATTCAGTACTTC
CASSPGPGGDIQYF
>once|TRBJ2-5|15|TRBV6-1|TRBD1
TGTGCCAGCAGTGAAGGACAGGGGGCGACGGAAGAGCAGTACTTC
CASSEGQGATEEQYF
>few|TRBJ2-7|14|TRBV7-2|.
TGTGCCAGCAGCTTAGACAGGTTCTCCTACGAGCAGTACTTC
CASSLDRFSYEQYF
>.|TRBJ2-3|15|TRBV7-2|.
TGTGCCAGCAGCTTAGCAGCGGGCAGCACAGATACGCAGTATTTT
CASSLAAGSTDTQYF
>few|TRBJ1-4|16|TRBV14|TRBD1
TGTGCCAGCAGCGTCCGACAGGGCCGGGGGAATGAAAAACTGTTTTTT
CASSVRQGRGNEKLFF
>.|TRBJ1-5|15|TRBV6-1|.
TGTGCCAGCAGTGAAGCGTCCACAGGGTATCAGCCCCAGCATTTT
CASSEASTGYQPQHF
>.|TRBJ2-1|13|TRBV29-1|.
TGCAGCGGGAACAGGGCTGGGAACAATGAGCAGTTCTTC
CSGNRAGNNEQFF